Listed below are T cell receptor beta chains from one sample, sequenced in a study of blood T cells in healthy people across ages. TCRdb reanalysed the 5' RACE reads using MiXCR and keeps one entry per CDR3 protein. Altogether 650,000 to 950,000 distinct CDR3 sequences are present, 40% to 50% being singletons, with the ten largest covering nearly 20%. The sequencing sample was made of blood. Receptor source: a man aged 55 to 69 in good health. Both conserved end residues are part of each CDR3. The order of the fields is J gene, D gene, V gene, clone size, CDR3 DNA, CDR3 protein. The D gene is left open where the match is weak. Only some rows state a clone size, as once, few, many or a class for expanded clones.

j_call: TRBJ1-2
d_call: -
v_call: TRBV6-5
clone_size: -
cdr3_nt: TGTGCCAGCAGCTCGGGCGGATTTAACTATGGCTACACCTTC
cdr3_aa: CASSSGGFNYGYTF

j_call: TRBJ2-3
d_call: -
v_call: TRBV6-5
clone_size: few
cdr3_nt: TGTGCCAGCAGTTACTCTACCCGCGCAGATACGCAGTATTTT
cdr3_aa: CASSYSTRADTQYF

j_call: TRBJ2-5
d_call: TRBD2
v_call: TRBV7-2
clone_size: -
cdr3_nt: TGTGCCAGCAGCTCCGGGGGGGGACCGAGCCTTGAGACCCAGTACTTC
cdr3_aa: CASSSGGGPSLETQYF

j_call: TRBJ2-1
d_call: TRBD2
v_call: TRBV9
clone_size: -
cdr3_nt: TGTGCCAGCAGCGTAGGAGCGGGGGGCCCCTACAATGAGCAGTTCTTC
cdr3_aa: CASSVGAGGPYNEQFF

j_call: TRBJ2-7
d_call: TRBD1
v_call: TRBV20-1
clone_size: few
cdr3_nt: TGCAGTGCCCCGGACAGGGCCTACGAGCAGTACTTC
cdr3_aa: CSAPDRAYEQYF

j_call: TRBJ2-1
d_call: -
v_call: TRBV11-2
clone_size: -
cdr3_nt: TGTGCCAGCACCGGACTCTTCGGCCGCACGAGCTCCTACAATGAGCAGTTCTTC
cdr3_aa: CASTGLFGRTSSYNEQFF

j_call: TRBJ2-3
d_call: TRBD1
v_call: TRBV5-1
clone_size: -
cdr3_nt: TGCGCCAGCAGCGCGGGACAGGGATCGACAGATACGCAGTATTTT
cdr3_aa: CASSAGQGSTDTQYF

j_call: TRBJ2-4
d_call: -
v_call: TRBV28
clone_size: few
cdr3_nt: TGTGCCAGCTGGAGACTAGGGCGTAACCAGTACTTC
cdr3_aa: CASWRLGRNQYF

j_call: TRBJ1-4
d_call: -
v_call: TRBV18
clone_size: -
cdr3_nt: TGTGCCAGCTCTACTTCGGTGCGGGCGGCTAATGAAAAACTGTTTTTT
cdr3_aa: CASSTSVRAANEKLFF

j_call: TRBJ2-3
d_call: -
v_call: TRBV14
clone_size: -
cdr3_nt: TGTGCCAGCAGCCGTGGTGGGTTCACAGATACGCAGTATTTT
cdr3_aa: CASSRGGFTDTQYF

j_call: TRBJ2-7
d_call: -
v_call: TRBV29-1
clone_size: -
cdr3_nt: TGCAGCGTTGAAGATAACAGGCCCGGGCACGAGCAGTACTTC
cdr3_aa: CSVEDNRPGHEQYF

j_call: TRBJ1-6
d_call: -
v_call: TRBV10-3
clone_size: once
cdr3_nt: TGTGCCATCAGTCGACGGAGCCTTAATGGGGATTCACCCCTCCACTTT
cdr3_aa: CAISRRSLNGDSPLHF

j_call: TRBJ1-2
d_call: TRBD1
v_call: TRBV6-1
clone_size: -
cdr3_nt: TGTGCCAGCAGGGACAGACAGGGGTATGGCTACACCTTC
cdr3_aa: CASRDRQGYGYTF

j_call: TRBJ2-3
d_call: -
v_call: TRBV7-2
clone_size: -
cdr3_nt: TGTGCCAGCAGCTTAGGGATGAATACGCAGTATTTT
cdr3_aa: CASSLGMNTQYF

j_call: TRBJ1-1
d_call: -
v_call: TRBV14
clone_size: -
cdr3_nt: TGTGCCAGCAGCCCTTACCGGAACACTGAAGCTTTCTTT
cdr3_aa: CASSPYRNTEAFF

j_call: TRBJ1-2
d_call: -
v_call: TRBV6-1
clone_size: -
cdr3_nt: TGTGCCAGCAGTGAATCTAACGCTTATGGCTACACCTTC
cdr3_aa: CASSESNAYGYTF

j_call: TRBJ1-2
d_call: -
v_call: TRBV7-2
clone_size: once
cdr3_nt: TGTGCCAGCAGCGGGCAGCCTGGCTATGGCTACACCTTC
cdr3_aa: CASSGQPGYGYTF